A selection of T cell receptor beta chains follows, all from one sample in a study of breast tumors, draining lymph nodes, adjacent tissues. TCRdb independently ran MiXCR on the multiplex PCR reads; one entry per CDR3 protein. This sample yields roughly 260,000 distinct CDR3 sequences, of which 30% to 35% are seen a single time; roughly 1.2% belongs to the top ten. The sequenced sample consisted of axillary lymph node tissue. The receptors derive from a female donor with breast cancer. Some clones in this sample may be carry-over from other donors' samples. Each CDR3 is given with its conserved first and last residue. The D gene is left open where the match is weak. Rows give clone size only sometimes, using once, few, many, or a class for an expanded clone.

V gene	D gene	clone size	J gene	CDR3 protein	CDR3 DNA
TRBV6-5	-	many	TRBJ2-1	CASTPGLANNEQFF	TGTGCCAGCACACCAGGGCTAGCCAACAATGAGCAGTTCTTC
TRBV20-1	-	many	TRBJ2-3	CSASGARDTQYF	TGCAGTGCTAGCGGGGCAAGGGATACGCAGTATTTT
TRBV6-1	-	few	TRBJ1-5	CASTREGISNQPQHF	TGTGCCAGCACAAGGGAGGGTATTAGCAATCAGCCCCAGCATTTT
TRBV10-1	-	few	TRBJ1-1	CASSDPRGAAFF	TGCGCCAGCAGTGACCCGAGGGGGGCGGCTTTCTTT
TRBV4-1	TRBD1	few	TRBJ1-2	CASSLRQGARGYTF	TGCGCCAGCAGCCTACGACAGGGGGCGCGTGGCTACACCTTC
TRBV28	-	few	TRBJ1-2	CASSLPNLGYTF	TGTGCCAGCAGTTTGCCCAATCTTGGCTACACCTTC
TRBV10-3	TRBD2	once	TRBJ2-1	CAISPTSGRAYNEQFF	TGTGCCATCAGTCCGACTAGCGGGAGGGCCTACAATGAGCAGTTCTTC
TRBV27	TRBD2	-	TRBJ2-1	CASSSGTSGMFGGNEQFF	TGTGCCAGCAGTTCCGGGACTAGCGGGATGTTTGGGGGCAATGAGCAGTTCTTC
TRBV11-2	-	many	TRBJ1-6	CASSLRAAGNNSPLHF	TGTGCCAGCAGTCTAAGGGCAGCCGGGAACAATTCACCCCTCCACTTT
TRBV4-1	-	many	TRBJ2-7	CASSQGGTTVRSSYEQYF	TGCGCCAGCAGCCAAGGGGGAACGACAGTTAGAAGCTCCTACGAGCAGTACTTC
TRBV5-1	-	many	TRBJ1-4	CASSLQAATNEKLFF	TGCGCCAGCAGCTTGCAGGCCGCAACTAATGAAAAACTGTTTTTT
TRBV7-2	TRBD2	-	TRBJ2-1	CASSVRLGRGSSYNEQFF	TGTGCCAGCAGTGTTCGATTGGGGCGGGGGAGCTCCTACAATGAGCAGTTCTTC
TRBV7-9	-	once	TRBJ1-6	CASSAQEYNSPLHF	TGTGCCAGCAGCGCACAGGAATATAATTCACCCCTCCACTTT